The 26 T cell receptor beta chains presented below share a single source sample, sequenced in a study of blood T cell repertoires in COVID-19. Assay used: immunoSEQ multiplex PCR; TCRdb lists only in-frame clones, some missing. The sample lists around 200,000 clones; 80% to 90% were seen once. Input material: peripheral blood. These receptors all come from a man in his sixties with acute or convalescent COVID-19.

The gene calls are TRBV7-9 and TRBJ2-6, with TRBD1 matching 8 bases. CDR3 length: 18 amino acids. V lost 0 bases and J lost 0; bases outside the gene matches: 4. In germline, CDR1 is SEHNR, CDR2 FQNEAQ (reference sequence). DNA of the CDR3: TGTGCCAGCAGCTTAGCACGACAGGGGAGCTCTGGGGCCAACGTCCTGACTTTC. It is translated as CASSLARQGSSGANVLTF.

This clone was counted a few times. This chain links TRBV7-2 with TRBJ1-5; D not certain. The V end was cut by 5 bases, the J end by 6 bases, with 8 bases between. This CDR3 is 12 amino acids long. Germline CDR1 SGHTA, CDR2 FQGNSA. The CDR3 sequence is CASSRESQPQHF. The CDR3 DNA follows: TGTGCCAGCAGCCGTGAGAGTCAGCCCCAGCATTTT.

The gene calls are TRBV10-3 and TRBJ1-1, with 9 positions matching TRBD1. V dropped 8 bases and J dropped 1; count of bases not matched to a gene: 2. Germline V gene data show CDR1 as ENHRY and CDR2 as SYGVKD. CDR3 size: 13 residues. The CDR3 loop is CAIGDRANTEAFF. The CDR3 DNA reads TGTGCCATCGGGGACAGGGCGAACACTGAAGCTTTCTTT.

The chain employs TRBV4-1 and TRBJ2-5; tentatively, D is TRBD2 (6 bases). Germline CDR1 is MGHRA and CDR2 is YSYEKL. The length of the CDR3 is 15 residues. Deletions cut 3 bases from V and 1 base from J, with 12 bases between. In DNA, the CDR3 is TGCGCCAGCAGCCAGCCACGGGACTTCCAAGAGACCCAGTACTTC. Its translation is CASSQPRDFQETQYF.

This chain uses TRBV23-1 with TRBJ2-3, with TRBD2 matching 12 bases. TRBV23-1 is classed as an ORF, of uncertain function. V shed 8 bases, J shed 0 bases, and the junction held 15 bases outside the gene matches. The CDR3 consists of 19 residues. The CDR3 here is CASPGTSGLKSSSTDTQYF. The CDR3 DNA follows: TGCGCCAGCCCTGGGACTAGCGGGCTAAAATCCTCTAGCACAGATACGCAGTATTTT.

This chain links TRBV7-8 with TRBJ2-3; 9 bases are shared with TRBD2. The CDR3 runs 13 residues. The V segment lost 4 bases and the J segment 15 bases; nucleotides outside the gene matches: 11. Per germline, CDR1 SGHVS and CDR2 FQNEAQ. CDR3 nucleotide sequence: TGTGCCAGCAGCTCCCAGCGGGAGGCCCTGCAATATTTT. Translation: CASSSQREALQYF.

The CDR3 nucleotides read TGTGCCAGCAGCTTGCAGGGGCGAGACGAGCAGTACTTC. Translation gives CASSLQGRDEQYF. The V call is TRBV7-9, the J call TRBJ2-7, with a weak D call TRBD1 (6 bases). This CDR3 has 13 residues. Germline assignment: CDR1 SEHNR and CDR2 FQNEAQ (reference sequence). Deletions cut 3 bases from V and 5 bases from J, with 11 bases between.

The sample holds one count of this clone. V usage is TRBV19 and J usage is TRBJ2-1; 8 bases are shared with TRBD2. Germline V CDR1 and CDR2: LNHDA, SQIVND (reference sequence). V lost 5 bases and J lost 9; bases outside the gene matches: 9. This CDR3 region has 14 residues. The chain's CDR3 is CASSVGLVWGEQFF. CDR3 coding DNA: TGTGCCAGTAGTGTGGGACTAGTTTGGGGTGAGCAGTTCTTC.

V usage is TRBV18 and J usage is TRBJ1-1; D is uncertain. V lost 3 bases to trimming and J lost 4 bases, with 12 bases between them. In germline, CDR1 is KGHSH, CDR2 LQKENI. The CDR3 length is 14 residues. The DNA of the CDR3 is TGTGCCAGCTCACCTTCCTCAGGTTCCACTGAAGCTTTCTTT. It translates to CASSPSSGSTEAFF.

The chain combines TRBV6-1 with TRBJ1-2; the match to TRBD1 covers 9 bases. Losses at the gene ends were 2 bases for V and 5 bases for J; bases not matched to a gene: 6. The CDR3 contains 15 residues. CDR1 and CDR2 from the germline V gene are MNHNS and SASEGT. CDR3 residues: CASSESTGGYYGYTF. CDR3 sequence (DNA): TGTGCCAGCAGTGAATCGACAGGGGGATATTATGGCTACACCTTC.

This clone was counted a few times. The V and J genes are TRBV7-9 and TRBJ2-3; D remains ambiguous. Per germline, CDR1 SEHNR and CDR2 FQNEAQ (reference sequence). V lost 0 bases, J lost 3 bases, and 4 bases lay in between. This CDR3 contains 13 residues. The CDR3 nucleotides are TGTGCCAGCAGCTTAGCCCCAACAGATACGCAGTATTTT. It yields the protein CASSLAPTDTQYF. Full variable domain (missing parts from reference TRBV7-9 and TRBJ2-3): DTGVSQNPRHKITKRGQNVTFRCDPISEHNRLYWYRQTLGQGPEFLTYFQNEAQLEKSRLLSDRFSAERPKGSFSTLEIQRTEQGDSAMYLCASSLAPTDTQYFGPGTRLTVL.

The rearrangement uses TRBV20-1 and TRBJ1-2; D is undetermined. The CDR3 loop spans 10 amino acids. Germline CDR1 is DFQATT and CDR2 is SNEGSKA (reference sequence). V dropped 8 bases and J dropped 4 bases, with 8 bases sitting between them. The CDR3 reads CSPGSYGYTF. For the CDR3, the DNA is TGCAGTCCGGGTAGCTATGGCTACACCTTC.

The rearrangement links TRBV18 to TRBJ1-1, with D perhaps matching TRBD1 (5 bases). The germline V and J ends were trimmed by 5 bases and 11 bases, with 18 bases remaining between them. The CDR3 contains 13 residues. CDR1 and CDR2 (germline): KGHSH, LQKENI. CDR3 nucleotide sequence: TGTGCCAGCTCAACGGGGGACTCCACAACCGCTTTCTTT. Translating gives CASSTGDSTTAFF.

CDR3 nucleotides: TGCAGCGCCGGGGCGGCGGGAGGGTACTACGAGCAGTACTTC. Its translation is CSAGAAGGYYEQYF. This rearrangement joins TRBV29-1 to TRBJ2-7; 9 nucleotides match TRBD2. This CDR3 comprises 14 residues. Germline V gene lookup returns CDR1 SQVTM and CDR2 ANQGSEA. J gave up 3 bases and V 7 bases, and 10 bases lay outside the gene matches.

This clone has only one observation. This sequence joins TRBV3-1 (or the pseudogene TRBV3-2) and TRBJ2-5; 8 nucleotides match TRBD1. Trimming removed 3 bases from V and 1 base from J; junction bases left unmatched: 1. Germline V lookup: CDR1 LGHDT, CDR2 YNNKEL (reference sequence). The CDR3 covers 14 residues. CDR3 in DNA: TGTGCCAGCAGCCAGGGACAGGTCCAAGAGACCCAGTACTTC. It yields the protein CASSQGQVQETQYF.

This chain joins TRBV7-9 and TRBJ2-5; TRBD2 aligns across 7 bases. The CDR3 runs 16 residues. Germline CDR1 is SEHNR and CDR2 is FQNEAQ (reference sequence). The trim removed 1 base at V and 2 bases at J, leaving 7 bases unmatched. This chain's CDR3 is CASSLDGGVVQETQYF. The CDR3 coding sequence is TGTGCCAGCAGCTTAGATGGGGGGGTGGTACAAGAGACCCAGTACTTC. The variable domain in full, completed from reference TRBV7-9 and TRBJ2-5, reads DTGVSQNPRHKITKRGQNVTFRCDPISEHNRLYWYRQTLGQGPEFLTYFQNEAQLEKSRLLSDRFSAERPKGSFSTLEIQRTEQGDSAMYLCASSLDGGVVQETQYFGPGTRLLVL.

This clone was seen only once. The gene calls are TRBV5-4 and TRBJ2-3, with TRBD2 matching over 11 bases. The V segment lost 4 bases and the J segment 0 bases; nucleotides outside the gene matches: 7. Germline CDR1 reads SGHNT; CDR2 reads YYREEE (reference sequence). There are 17 residues in the CDR3. The CDR3 spells CASSAGTSGTSTDTQYF. Written as DNA, the CDR3 is TGTGCCAGCAGCGCCGGGACTAGCGGTACTAGCACAGATACGCAGTATTTT.

This chain joins TRBV6-5 and TRBJ1-6, with 10 bases identical to TRBD1. V lost 3 bases to trimming and J lost 8 bases; unmatched junction nucleotides: 7. CDR3 length equals 16 residues. Per germline, CDR1 MNHEY and CDR2 SVGAGI. The DNA for the CDR3 is TGTGCCAGCAGTTATACCGCCGGGACAGGGGATTCACCCCTCCACTTT. Protein: CASSYTAGTGDSPLHF.

The chain carries TRBV9 and TRBJ2-1; D perhaps matches TRBD2 (6 bases). Trimming cost V 0 bases and J 2 bases, with 12 bases left between them. This CDR3 has 16 residues. Germline assignment: CDR1 SGDLS and CDR2 YYNGEE. CDR3 bases: TGTGCCAGCAGCGTAGTCGGGGGTCCAGCCTACAATGAGCAGTTCTTC. Translation: CASSVVGGPAYNEQFF.

A single count supports this clone. The V gene is TRBV28, the J gene TRBJ2-3; D possibly corresponds to TRBD2 (6 bases). Germline V CDR1 and CDR2: MDHEN, SYDVKM. V lost 5 bases to trimming and J lost 9 bases, with 15 bases between them. The CDR3 is made up of 13 amino acids. CDR3 loop: CASSPTTRGTQYF. The CDR3 region has the DNA TGTGCCAGCAGTCCCACGACTCGGGGGACGCAGTATTTT.

The chain links TRBV12-3 or TRBV12-4 to TRBJ2-5; no definite D call. Between the trimmed V and J ends, which lost 3 bases and 2 bases, there was a span of 7 bases. The CDR3 covers 13 residues. CDR3 in amino acids: CASSFSVQETQYF. For the CDR3, the DNA is TGTGCCAGCAGTTTTTCAGTTCAAGAGACCCAGTACTTC.

The V and J genes are TRBV5-1 and TRBJ2-2; D possibly corresponds to TRBD1 (6 bases). Germline V gene lookup returns CDR1 SGHRS and CDR2 YFSETQ. V was shortened by 3 bases and J by 2 bases, with 8 bases between the two germline ends. The CDR3 has 14 amino acids. The CDR3 spells CASSSQGNTGELFF. DNA for the CDR3: TGCGCCAGCAGCTCACAGGGAAACACCGGGGAGCTGTTTTTT.

J is TRBJ2-1 and V is TRBV5-4; the D gene is possibly TRBD1 (6 bases). CDR3 length: 14 amino acids. Trimming pared 7 bases from V and 0 bases from J, leaving 11 bases between. Germline V gene data show CDR1 as SGHNT and CDR2 as YYREEE (reference sequence). CDR3 bases: TGTGCCAGCGGTCAGGGGACCTCCTACAATGAGCAGTTCTTC. Amino acid sequence: CASGQGTSYNEQFF.

The chain carries TRBV6-2 or TRBV6-3 and TRBJ2-7; TRBD1 agrees at 9 bases. V lost 4 bases and J lost 2; bases outside the gene matches: 3. In germline, CDR1 is MNHEY, CDR2 SVGEGT. The CDR3 spans 14 residues. Written as DNA, the CDR3 is TGTGCCAGCAGTTTCGGGACAGGGCCCTACGAGCAGTACTTC. It yields the protein CASSFGTGPYEQYF.

The chain carries TRBV2 and TRBJ2-7; 7 bases align to TRBD1. The CDR3 contains 14 residues. Germline CDR1 SNHLY, CDR2 FYNNEI. J gave up 6 bases and V 3 bases, and 8 bases lay outside the gene matches. The CDR3 DNA reads TGTGCCAGCAGTGAGGGTGGACAGGTAACCGAGCAGTACTTC. Its translation: CASSEGGQVTEQYF.

This clone was counted a single time. The chain couples TRBV19 to TRBJ1-1; no reliable D call. Trimming pared 1 base from V and 1 base from J, leaving 10 bases between. This CDR3 has 15 amino acids. Germline values: CDR1 LNHDA, CDR2 SQIVND (reference sequence). The CDR3 DNA follows: TGTGCCAGTAGTATAGGGTTCGGAGCGAACACTGAAGCTTTCTTT. Translating gives CASSIGFGANTEAFF.